This T cell receptor beta chain was observed in a study of T cell responses to AZD1222 COVID-19 vaccine. General study points: Sampling captured repertoires only after the peak T cell response. Baseline testing showed seropositivity in only a handful of AZD1222 recipients. Reports say nearly half of spike-specific TCRs go after unmutated variant regions. Females outnumbered males among donors, who were mostly white British; clonal diversity was possibly underestimated.

Comments on this clone: Its matching antigen is unknown.

The CDR3 runs to 17 residues. Trimming cost V 0 bases and J 2 bases, with 14 bases left between them. Germline V CDR1 and CDR2: LNHDA, SQIVND (reference sequence). Profiling relied on immunoSEQ multiplex PCR, and the TCRdb table lists in-frame clones only, not all of them. This sample carries 100,000 or so clones, nearly 95% of them seen once, and the ten largest clones take 1.7%. This TCR was recovered from an adult in good health. The specimen comprised peripheral blood, sampled on day 0 of AZD1222 vaccination. This chain links TRBV19 with TRBJ2-1; possibly TRBD2 for D (6 bases). The CDR3, as DNA: TGTGCCAGTAGTATAGATGTCGGGGGAGGTCCCTACAATGAGCAGTTCTTC. Residues: CASSIDVGGGPYNEQFF.